Below are 20 T cell receptor beta chains sequenced from a single sample in a study of PD-1 blockade in classical Hodgkin lymphoma. Time point specified: cycle 4 day 1 (C4D1), after five to seven weeks of nivolumab. Relapses following autologous stem cell transplantation were seen in all patients, with brentuximab vedotin exposure varying. The study purified CD4+ T cells from thawed PBMCs using magnetic negative selection. Profiling relied on immunoSEQ multiplex PCR, and the TCRdb table lists in-frame clones only, not all of them. The repertoire consists of some 11,000 clones, with 60% to 80% occurring once and the leading ten covering 3% to 3.5%. The specimen comprised CD4+ T cells from blood, sampled before the fourth cycle of nivolumab. The receptors derive from a human donor with classical Hodgkin lymphoma.

By proportion, this clone is medium-sized (0.01 to 0.1%). In nucleotides, the CDR3 is TGTGCTAGTGGTTTGGGTACTGGGAATGAGCAGTTCTTC. Residues: CASGLGTGNEQFF. The chain carries TRBV12-5 and TRBJ2-1; D remains unclear. Germline V gene data show CDR1 as LGHNT and CDR2 as FRNRAP. This CDR3 has 13 residues. V lost 1 base, J lost 7 bases, and 8 bases lay in between.

This clone is termed medium-sized. This chain links TRBV15 with TRBJ2-7, with D possibly being TRBD1 (6 bases). Germline lookup yields CDR1 LNHNV and CDR2 YYDKDF (reference sequence). V lost 7 bases to trimming and J lost 1 base, with 14 bases between them. The CDR3 loop spans 14 amino acids. CDR3 bases: TGTGCCACCATCCCGGGACACCTTTCCTACGAGCAGTACTTC. This sequence encodes CATIPGHLSYEQYF.

This clone has only a few counts. The chain has TRBV19 and TRBJ1-2; the match to TRBD1 covers 9 bases. The CDR3 spans 15 residues. The ends lost 4 bases at V and 4 bases at J; junction bases unmatched: 7. Germline lookup yields CDR1 LNHDA and CDR2 SQIVND (reference sequence). In DNA, the CDR3 is TGTGCCAGTAGTAAGGCCTGGACAGGGGCCTATGGCTACACCTTC. This codes for CASSKAWTGAYGYTF.

The V and J genes are TRBV6-6 and TRBJ2-7; 9 positions agree with TRBD1. The CDR3 loop spans 14 amino acids. After removal of 3 bases from V and 3 bases from J, the junction contained 3 bases not matched to a gene. The germline V gene encodes CDR1 MNHNY and CDR2 SVGAGI (reference sequence). CDR3 DNA sequence: TGTGCCAGCAGTTATCAGGGACAGGGCTACGAGCAGTACTTC. Protein sequence: CASSYQGQGYEQYF.

This chain joins TRBV10-3 and TRBJ2-3, with 8 bases aligning to TRBD2. With 8 bases clipped from V and 0 bases from J, the junction kept 7 bases outside the gene matches. This CDR3 has 15 residues. CDR1 and CDR2 (germline): ENHRY, SYGVKD. CDR3 sequence: CAIRQAGGSTDTQYF. CDR3 DNA sequence: TGTGCCATCCGCCAGGCGGGGGGAAGCACAGATACGCAGTATTTT.

The chain carries TRBV7-6 and TRBJ2-7, with 14 bases fitting TRBD2. The CDR3 sequence is 16 residues long. Per germline, CDR1 SGHVS and CDR2 FNYEAQ. Losses at the gene ends were 5 bases for V and 6 bases for J; bases not matched to a gene: 9. The CDR3 DNA reads TGTGCCAGCAGCCTTGAGACTAGCGGGAGGGCCGGCGAGCAGTACTTC. Its translation: CASSLETSGRAGEQYF. The full variable domain, in which reference TRBV7-6 and TRBJ2-7 provide the parts outside the CDR3, is GAGVSQSPRYKVTKRGQDVALRCDPISGHVSLYWYRQALGQGPEFLTYFNYEAQQDKSGLPNDRFSAERPEGSISTLTIQRTEQRDSAMYRCASSLETSGRAGEQYFGPGTRLTVT.

This clone is labeled as large. The chain uses TRBV30 and TRBJ1-6; D gene uncertain. The V gene lost 0 bases and the J gene lost 9 bases, with 9 bases spanning the gap. The CDR3 sequence is 13 residues long. CDR1 is GTSNPN and CDR2 is SVGIG in the germline V gene (reference sequence). CDR3 sequence reads: CAWSVQGSSPLHF. The DNA for the CDR3 is TGTGCCTGGAGTGTACAAGGTAGTTCACCCCTCCACTTT.

This rearrangement joins TRBV5-1 to TRBJ1-6; D gene unclear. V was pared by 5 bases and J by 11 bases, with 17 bases between. From germline, CDR1 is SGHRS and CDR2 YFSETQ. The CDR3 sequence is 14 residues long. In nucleotides, the CDR3 is TGCGCCAGCAGGGTGGATAGTACCTATCCACCCCTCCACTTT. Translating gives CASRVDSTYPPLHF.

CDR3 sequence: CASSSIRGGREQYF. CDR3 nucleotides: TGTGCCAGCAGTTCCATCCGAGGGGGCCGCGAGCAGTACTTC. This chain links TRBV28 with TRBJ2-7, with TRBD1 matching over 7 bases. The CDR3 spans 14 residues. Unmatched junction bases numbered 9, after V lost 4 bases and J lost 6 bases. Germline CDR1 reads MDHEN; CDR2 reads SYDVKM.

The chain carries TRBV18 and TRBJ2-7, with 9 bases identical to TRBD2. The CDR3 extends over 14 amino acids. The germline CDR1 and CDR2 sequences are KGHSH and LQKENI. The trim removed 2 bases at V and 3 bases at J, leaving 2 bases unmatched. The CDR3 protein is CASSPISGSYEQYF. DNA of the CDR3: TGTGCCAGCTCACCAATTAGCGGGAGCTACGAGCAGTACTTC.

The chain carries TRBV5-6 and TRBJ1-2; D is undetermined. V was pared by 0 bases and J by 0 bases, with 6 bases between. CDR1 is SGHDT, CDR2 YYEEEE, per germline. This CDR3 has 14 amino acids. The CDR3 DNA reads TGTGCCAGCAGCTTGGTTGGCTCTAACTATGGCTACACCTTC. Amino acids: CASSLVGSNYGYTF.

The genes are TRBV6-5 and TRBJ2-2; D is perhaps TRBD2 (5 bases). This CDR3 contains 15 residues. Trimming took 2 bases from V and 2 from J, leaving 9 bases between them. Germline V gives CDR1 MNHEY, CDR2 SVGAGI. This CDR3 reads CASSYREINTGELFF. CDR3 nucleotide sequence: TGTGCCAGCAGTTACCGGGAAATCAACACCGGGGAGCTGTTTTTT.

This chain uses TRBV7-6 with TRBJ2-3, with 13 bases identical to TRBD2. The J segment lost 1 base and the V segment lost 5 bases, leaving 9 bases of the junction unmatched. Germline assignment: CDR1 SGHVS and CDR2 FNYEAQ. This CDR3 is built from 18 residues. The CDR3: CASSLLAGGGRGTDTQYF. DNA of the CDR3: TGTGCCAGCAGCCTACTAGCGGGAGGGGGCCGAGGCACAGATACGCAGTATTTT.

The chain recombines TRBV28 with TRBJ1-1, with 9 bases matching TRBD1. The germline V gene encodes CDR1 MDHEN and CDR2 SYDVKM. The CDR3 spans 15 residues. V was clipped by 6 bases and J by 10 bases; unmatched bases: 15. The CDR3 coding sequence is TGTGCCAGCAGAGACCGGGACAGGGCAGCGTTGGTAGCTTTCTTT. Encoded protein: CASRDRDRAALVAFF.

This clone appeared once. V usage is TRBV5-1 and J usage is TRBJ2-1, with TRBD2 identical over 7 bases. CDR3 length equals 16 residues. Germline lookup yields CDR1 SGHRS and CDR2 YFSETQ. The V and J ends lost 3 bases and 4 bases, in that order; junction bases with no gene match: 10. In nucleotides, the CDR3 is TGCGCCAGCAGCTCGTCGGGCGGGAGCCCATACAATGAGCAGTTCTTC. The encoded protein is CASSSSGGSPYNEQFF.

Only a few counts were recorded for this clone. V is TRBV4-1 and J is TRBJ1-2; 7 positions match TRBD1. V trimming: 4 bases; J trimming: 4 bases; junction bases outside the gene matches: 3. Per the germline V gene, CDR1 is MGHRA and CDR2 is YSYEKL. This CDR3 region has 13 residues. The CDR3 DNA follows: TGCGCCAGCAGCCTAGGGGGCAGCTATGGCTACACCTTC. It codes for CASSLGGSYGYTF.

V is TRBV29-1 and J is TRBJ1-1, with a tentative D call TRBD1 (6 bases). The CDR3 length is 14 residues. V lost 8 bases and J lost 1, with 17 bases in between. Germline V gene sequence: CDR1 SQVTM, CDR2 ANQGSEA. The CDR3 spells CSTKKTGENTEAFF. In nucleotides, the CDR3 is TGCAGCACTAAAAAGACAGGAGAGAACACTGAAGCTTTCTTT.

The chain uses TRBV2 and TRBJ1-5, with D unresolved. Germline-derived CDR1 and CDR2 are SNHLY and FYNNEI. The CDR3 spans 14 residues. Deletions cut 4 bases from V and 0 bases from J, with 7 bases between. The CDR3 DNA sequence: TGTGCCAGCAGTGGAGGGAATAGCAATCAGCCCCAGCATTTT. Translating it yields CASSGGNSNQPQHF.

The CDR3 DNA sequence: TGTGCCAGCAGCCCAGGGACAGGGGGTTTTAGCGAAAAACTGTTTTTT. This codes for CASSPGTGGFSEKLFF. The chain is built from TRBV11-2 and TRBJ1-4, with 11 bases identical to TRBD1. The CDR3 totals 16 residues. Trimming removed 5 bases from V and 8 bases from J; junction bases left unmatched: 10. From germline, CDR1 is SGHAT and CDR2 FQNNGV.

This chain uses TRBV6-5 with TRBJ2-2; D is unclear. Trimming pared 8 bases from V and 0 bases from J, leaving 1 base between. Germline values: CDR1 MNHEY, CDR2 SVGAGI. The CDR3 is 11 residues long. The DNA for the CDR3 is TGTGCCAGCTCGAACACCGGGGAGCTGTTTTTT. This translates into CASSNTGELFF.